The sequence of this T cell receptor (beta chain) was determined in a study of tumor-infiltrating lymphocytes in primary liver carcinoma. Overall study context: Sample counts of productive TCRbeta reads spanned roughly 3.65 to 8 million; these counts were similar across tissue types.

A primer matching the constant region was used to make TCR beta cDNA from 500 to 650 ng of total RNA. Three nested multiplex PCR rounds, a slightly modified ARM-PCR method, built the TCR beta libraries. A C-beta reverse primer and TRBV1-TRBV30 forward primers served in each of the first two PCR rounds, at 10 cycles apiece. TCRdb re-called the multiplex PCR reads with MiXCR, one entry per CDR3 protein. The sample has 65,000 to 90,000 distinct CDR3 sequences; around 70% are singletons. The V and J ends lost 5 bases and 7 bases, in that order; junction bases with no gene match: 12. CDR3 length: 15 residues. Co-extracting RNA and DNA was done with about 20-33 mg of unsorted bulk tissue as input.

Sequenced input: liver tumor tissue from sampling region 1. Subset given: tumor region T1, superior pole. The sequence was collected from a man aged 35 to 55 with primary liver carcinoma and hepatitis B virus infection. The rearrangement uses TRBV12-3 or TRBV12-4 and TRBJ2-7, with TRBD2 identical over 9 bases. The CDR3 DNA follows: TGTGCCAGCAGTGTCCGCGGGAGGGCCGTGGAAGAGCAGTACTTC. It translates to CASSVRGRAVEEQYF.